This passage covers 20 T cell receptor beta chains from one sample sequenced in a study of follicular helper T cells after annual influenza vaccination (dated by TCRdb to about 2017). Per the publication, the time point label means: 2014-2015 season, pre-vaccination. The protocol used for the library was the immunoSEQ multiplex PCR assay. TCRdb's version of the immuneACCESS table is confined to in-frame rearrangements and falls short of the full clone set. An unresolved V gene accounts for under half of the shortfall where checked; the remainder is of unknown origin. The sample profile shows thousands of clones; roughly 79% of them were found once. The top ten clones comprise 3.1% of the sample. The sample in question was CXCR5+ CD38- circulating T follicular helper cells from blood, obtained on the day of influenza vaccination. In the paper's terms, the cell subset or site label means: circulating Tfh, non-naive CD4+CXCR5+PD-1+ (ICOS+CD38+ or ICOS-CD38-). These receptors were collected from an adult who received the influenza vaccine.

The gene calls are TRBV6-6 and TRBJ1-3; D unclear. This CDR3 is built from 13 residues. Deletions cut 7 bases from V and 4 bases from J, with 11 bases between. Per germline, CDR1 MNHNY and CDR2 SVGAGI (reference sequence). The CDR3 sequence is CASTVTPGNTIYF. DNA of the CDR3: TGTGCCAGCACCGTTACTCCGGGAAACACCATATATTTT.

The rearrangement uses TRBV27 and TRBJ1-1; D possibly corresponds to TRBD1 (6 bases). CDR1 is MNHEY and CDR2 is SMNVEV in the germline V gene (reference sequence). The CDR3 length is 13 residues. Trimming removed 5 bases at V and 2 bases at J, with 9 bases between. The CDR3 region has the DNA TGTGCCAGCAGTAAACAGGGAAACACTGAAGCTTTCTTT. It is translated as CASSKQGNTEAFF.

This clone showed up just a few times. This chain uses TRBV5-5 with TRBJ2-7; D possibly corresponds to TRBD1 (5 bases). V was clipped by 4 bases and J by 0 bases, with 11 bases between them. This CDR3 is built from 14 residues. Germline V gives CDR1 SGHKS, CDR2 YYEKEE (reference sequence). Written as DNA, the CDR3 is TGTGCCAGCAGCCTCAGACAGTACTCCTACGAGCAGTACTTC. As protein: CASSLRQYSYEQYF.

This clone was picked up one time. V gene TRBV7-2 combines with J gene TRBJ2-1, with D possibly TRBD2 on 5 matching bases. CDR3 length: 14 residues. Trimming left V 3 bases short and J 7 bases short, with 13 bases between. Germline V lookup: CDR1 SGHTA, CDR2 FQGNSA. The CDR3 DNA sequence: TGTGCCAGCAGCTTTACGGGAAACCGAAATGAGCAGTTCTTC. Encoded protein: CASSFTGNRNEQFF. The full variable domain, with the rest looked up from reference TRBV7-2 and TRBJ2-1, is GAGVSQSPSNKVTEKGKDVELRCDPISGHTALYWYRQSLGQGLEFLIYFQGNSAPDKSGLPSDRFSAERTGGSVSTLTIQRTQQEDSAVYLCASSFTGNRNEQFFGPGTRLTVL.

This clone was recorded only once. V usage is TRBV5-6 and J usage is TRBJ1-3, with D unresolved. The germline V gene encodes CDR1 SGHDT and CDR2 YYEEEE. The CDR3 runs 15 residues. The ends were cut back, 0 bases at V and 2 bases at J, with 9 bases in the middle. The CDR3 DNA is TGTGCCAGCAGCTTGGCCCTGGTGGCTGGAAACACCATATATTTT. Protein sequence: CASSLALVAGNTIYF.

This chain connects TRBV9 to TRBJ2-3, with 16 bases aligning to TRBD2. The ends lost 4 bases at V and 0 bases at J; junction bases unmatched: 5. There are 18 residues in the CDR3. Germline V lookup: CDR1 SGDLS, CDR2 YYNGEE. In nucleotides, the CDR3 is TGTGCCAGCAGCTTGGGACTAGCGGGAGGGAAGAGCACAGATACGCAGTATTTT. It codes for CASSLGLAGGKSTDTQYF.

In this sample, this clone turned up a few times. The chain is built from TRBV6-5 and TRBJ1-5; 9 bases match TRBD1. Germline V gene sequence: CDR1 MNHEY, CDR2 SVGAGI. The CDR3 covers 14 residues. V was clipped by 6 bases and J by 4 bases; unmatched bases: 4. The CDR3 sequence: CASSPGQGNQPQHF. CDR3 DNA: TGTGCCAGCAGCCCGGGACAGGGAAATCAGCCCCAGCATTTT.

There are a few counts of this clone. V is TRBV28 and J is TRBJ2-6; 9 positions match TRBD1. With V trimmed by 2 bases and J by 0 bases, 5 bases remained unmatched. The CDR3 spans 18 residues. CDR1 MDHEN and CDR2 SYDVKM come from the germline V gene. The CDR3 loop is CASSLAGTGLSGANVLTF. The CDR3 coding sequence is TGTGCCAGCAGTTTAGCCGGGACAGGGCTCTCTGGGGCCAACGTCCTGACTTTC.

In this sample, this clone turned up a few times. The gene calls are TRBV5-1 and TRBJ2-1; 8 nucleotides align to TRBD2. The length of the CDR3 is 14 residues. CDR1 is SGHRS and CDR2 is YFSETQ in the germline V gene. V lost 7 bases, J lost 5 bases, and 8 bases stayed unmatched. Here the CDR3 reads CASATGLGDNEQFF. The DNA of the CDR3 is TGCGCCAGCGCTACGGGACTAGGAGACAATGAGCAGTTCTTC.

CDR3 DNA: TGTGCCAGCAGCCGTGACCAGGGAGCGGTTGAGCAGTACTTC. This encodes CASSRDQGAVEQYF. The V call is TRBV7-9, the J call TRBJ2-7; the D gene could be TRBD1 or TRBD2 (5 bases each). This CDR3 has 14 amino acids. V was shortened by 5 bases and J by 7 bases, with 18 bases between the two germline ends. CDR1 is SEHNR, CDR2 FQNEAQ, per germline (reference sequence).

This rearrangement joins TRBV10-3 to TRBJ1-1; no definite D call. Trimming pared 1 base from V and 3 bases from J, leaving 6 bases between. This CDR3 has 13 residues. CDR1 ENHRY and CDR2 SYGVKD come from the germline V gene. The CDR3 reads CAISELSDTEAFF. The CDR3 DNA sequence: TGTGCCATCAGTGAGTTAAGCGACACTGAAGCTTTCTTT.

This clone was seen only a few times. The genes are TRBV21-1 and TRBJ2-7; the table calls TRBD1, which could not be checked here. TRBV21-1 is labeled a pseudogene. CDR3 length: 18 amino acids. Written as DNA, the CDR3 is TGTGCCAGCAGCGGAAACGACACTTTGGGACAGGGAACCTACGAGCAGTACTTC. It yields the protein CASSGNDTLGQGTYEQYF.

The J gene is TRBJ2-1, the V gene TRBV14, with D perhaps matching TRBD1 or TRBD2 (7 bases each). Germline V gene sequence: CDR1 SGHDN, CDR2 FVKESK. The V end lost 5 bases, the J end lost 1 base, and 15 bases lay between the germline ends. The CDR3 sequence is 16 residues long. CDR3 coding DNA: TGTGCCAGCAGCACGCAGGGGGAGGGGTCCTACAATGAGCAGTTCTTC. It is translated as CASSTQGEGSYNEQFF. Supplemented by reference TRBV14 and TRBJ2-1, the full variable domain reads EAGVTQFPSHSVIEKGQTVTLRCDPISGHDNLYWYRRVMGKEIKFLLHFVKESKQDESGMPNNRFLAERTGGTYSTLKVQPAELEDSGVYFCASSTQGEGSYNEQFFGPGTRLTVL.

The V gene is TRBV29-1, the J gene TRBJ1-1; a possible D gene is TRBD1 (5 bases). V was pared by 4 bases and J by 0 bases, with 12 bases between. The CDR3 runs to 14 residues. From germline, CDR1 is SQVTM and CDR2 ANQGSEA. In DNA form, the CDR3 reads TGCAGCGTTGGGGGCCGTGGATTGAACACTGAAGCTTTCTTT. Its protein product is CSVGGRGLNTEAFF.

The chain joins TRBV30 to TRBJ2-3; D tentatively reads TRBD1 or TRBD2 (5 bases each). This CDR3 comprises 12 residues. Between the trimmed V and J ends, which lost 5 bases and 6 bases, there was a span of 12 bases. The V gene's germline CDR1 is GTSNPN and CDR2 SVGIG (reference sequence). The CDR3 loop reads CAWGGPSDTQYF. Here the CDR3 DNA reads TGTGCCTGGGGGGGACCGTCGGATACGCAGTATTTT.

This clone was seen only once. The chain couples TRBV2 to TRBJ2-1; tentatively, D is TRBD1 (5 bases). The CDR3 runs to 16 residues. Trimming took off 6 bases at V and 0 bases at J, with 15 bases between the two ends. CDR1 and CDR2 (germline): SNHLY, FYNNEI. In DNA form, the CDR3 reads TGTGCCAGCAGACAAGGGGCTTCAAGCTCCTACAATGAGCAGTTCTTC. This gives the protein CASRQGASSSYNEQFF.

The chain couples TRBV19 to TRBJ1-1; D is uncertain. Trimming stripped 6 bases from V and 0 bases from J, with 23 bases between. The germline V gene encodes CDR1 LNHDA and CDR2 SQIVND (reference sequence). The CDR3 has 18 amino acids. CDR3 protein: CASRKGARGPLLNTEAFF. CDR3 sequence (DNA): TGTGCCAGTAGAAAAGGCGCCCGGGGTCCACTTCTGAACACTGAAGCTTTCTTT. Variable domain in full (rest from reference TRBV19 and TRBJ1-1): DGGITQSPKYLFRKEGQNVTLSCEQNLNHDAMYWYRQDPGQGLRLIYYSQIVNDFQKGDIAEGYSVSREKKESFPLTVTSAQKNPTAFYLCASRKGARGPLLNTEAFFGQGTRLTVV.

V usage is TRBV28 and J usage is TRBJ2-3; D is unresolved. The CDR3 consists of 12 residues. Trimming took 6 bases from V and 3 from J, leaving 7 bases between them. CDR1 MDHEN and CDR2 SYDVKM come from the germline V gene. CDR3 nucleotide sequence: TGTGCCAGCAGCTCCCGAACAGATACGCAGTATTTT. Protein product: CASSSRTDTQYF.

The DNA of the CDR3 is TGTGCCAGCAATCCCCCACGGACAGGAGCTACTGAAGCTTTCTTT. Translated: CASNPPRTGATEAFF. The chain couples TRBV6-6 to TRBJ1-1; TRBD1 agrees at 7 bases. The CDR3 covers 15 residues. CDR1 is MNHNY and CDR2 is SVGAGI in the germline V gene (reference sequence). V gave up 7 bases and J gave up 5 bases; unmatched junction bases: 13.

This chain links TRBV28 with TRBJ2-1; 10 bases fit TRBD2. CDR3 length: 15 amino acids. Germline CDR1 is MDHEN and CDR2 is SYDVKM. The V segment lost 6 bases and the J segment 4 bases; nucleotides outside the gene matches: 6. The CDR3 is CASSSLAGVYNEQFF. Written as DNA, the CDR3 is TGTGCCAGCAGCTCTCTAGCGGGGGTTTACAATGAGCAGTTCTTC.